These 27 T cell receptor beta chains share one sample of origin, sequenced in a study of blood T cell repertoires in COVID-19. Assay: immunoSEQ multiplex PCR; the TCRdb copy retains only in-frame clones and omits some. The sample carries under 300,000 clones, around 90% recorded once. Sample: peripheral blood. The receptors stem from a woman aged 55 to 70 with COVID-19, enrolled during active disease.

This sequence joins TRBV11-2 and TRBJ1-1, with TRBD1 matching over 7 bases. V lost 3 bases and J lost 6; bases outside the gene matches: 4. CDR3 length equals 13 residues. Germline values: CDR1 SGHAT, CDR2 FQNNGV. CDR3 region: CASSFIDRAEAFF. CDR3 nucleotide sequence: TGTGCCAGCAGCTTCATAGACAGGGCTGAAGCTTTCTTT.

J is TRBJ2-7 and V is TRBV10-3; 13 nucleotides align to TRBD2. J lost 2 bases, V lost 10 bases, and 2 bases had no gene match. The CDR3 has 13 amino acids. Germline V gives CDR1 ENHRY, CDR2 SYGVKD. Here the CDR3 DNA reads TGTGCCACCGGGACTAGCGGGGCCTACGAGCAGTACTTC. This codes for CATGTSGAYEQYF.

About this clone: Compared with germline, one end of the junction differs, possibly owing to a read error. This chain links TRBV12-3 or TRBV12-4 with TRBJ1-2; 11 positions agree with TRBD1. The CDR3 is 13 residues long. This chain's CDR3 is CASGQRDRGRASF. Here the CDR3 DNA reads TGTGCCAGCGGTCAGCGGGACAGGGGGAGGGCTAGTTTC.

The J gene is TRBJ2-2, the V gene TRBV29-1; 8 nucleotides match TRBD1. Trimming cost V 6 bases and J 0 bases; bases outside gene matches: 3. Per germline, CDR1 SQVTM and CDR2 ANQGSEA. The CDR3 totals 14 residues. In DNA form, the CDR3 reads TGCAGCGTCGGACAGGGAACGAACACCGGGGAGCTGTTTTTT. This codes for CSVGQGTNTGELFF.

For this clone: This specimen includes other DNA sequences encoding the same CDR3. The J gene is TRBJ2-5, the V gene TRBV4-3; D not resolved. Germline assignment: CDR1 LGHNA and CDR2 YSLEER. The CDR3 is 13 amino acids. V was clipped by 0 bases and J by 4 bases, with 6 bases between them. CDR3 nucleotides: TGCGCCAGCAGCCAAGACTTGAGAGAGACCCAGTACTTC. It encodes CASSQDLRETQYF.

This clone was detected only once. The rearrangement links TRBV11-2 to TRBJ1-2, with a possible D match to TRBD1 (5 bases). Trimming removed 5 bases from V and 0 bases from J, with 22 bases in between. CDR3 length: 18 amino acids. Looked up from germline, CDR1 is SGHAT and CDR2 is FQNNGV. The CDR3 here is CASSPWPRVRTTNYGYTF. CDR3 bases: TGTGCCAGCAGCCCATGGCCCAGGGTCCGAACAACTAACTATGGCTACACCTTC. Based on the CDR3 plus reference TRBV11-2 and TRBJ1-2, the full variable domain is EAGVAQSPRYKIIEKRQSVAFWCNPISGHATLYWYQQILGQGPKLLIQFQNNGVVDDSQLPKDRFSAERLKGVDSTLKIQPAKLEDSAVYLCASSPWPRVRTTNYGYTFGSGTRLTVV.

This chain joins TRBV9 and TRBJ2-3; possibly TRBD2 for D (6 bases). V shed 2 bases and J shed 4 bases, with 14 bases lying between them. CDR3 length: 15 amino acids. Germline CDR1 reads SGDLS; CDR2 reads YYNGEE. CDR3: CASSVTPTGADTQYF. Written as DNA, the CDR3 is TGTGCCAGCAGCGTGACTCCCACGGGGGCAGATACGCAGTATTTT.

The chain uses TRBV7-2 and TRBJ1-2; no firm D call. This CDR3 has 14 residues. The V and J ends lost 6 bases and 0 bases respectively, with 11 bases between them. In germline, CDR1 is SGHTA, CDR2 FQGNSA. As DNA, the CDR3 is TGTGCCAGCAGTTACATCGGAGCTAACTATGGCTACACCTTC. Amino acids: CASSYIGANYGYTF.

The chain employs TRBV4-2 and TRBJ2-5; 12 bases are a match to TRBD2. CDR3 length: 17 amino acids. The germline V gene has CDR1 LGHNA and CDR2 YNFKEQ. The trim removed 1 base at V and 2 bases at J, leaving 5 bases unmatched. The CDR3 coding sequence is TGTGCCAGCAGCCAAGTAGGGCTAGCGGGGGGGCAAGAGACCCAGTACTTC. It encodes CASSQVGLAGGQETQYF.

The J gene is TRBJ1-2, the V gene TRBV5-8, with D possibly matching TRBD1 (5 bases). V was shortened by 0 bases and J by 4 bases, with 10 bases between the two germline ends. This CDR3 is 14 amino acids long. Germline V CDR1 and CDR2: SGHTS, YDEGEE. CDR3 DNA sequence: TGTGCCAGCAGCTTGGCGGGGGTTTTCTATGGCTACACCTTC. Translated: CASSLAGVFYGYTF.

This clone was counted once. Other DNA sequences in the same sample also yield this CDR3. This chain links TRBV3-1 (or the pseudogene TRBV3-2) with TRBJ1-5; D is possibly TRBD1 (5 bases). Germline V lookup: CDR1 LGHDT, CDR2 YNNKEL (reference sequence). The CDR3 extends over 13 amino acids. Trimming pared 0 bases from V and 7 bases from J, leaving 7 bases between. In DNA, the CDR3 is TGTGCCAGCAGCCAAGACAGGGCCCAGCCCCAGCATTTT. Translating gives CASSQDRAQPQHF.

The chain has TRBV5-6 and TRBJ2-5; D gene ambiguous. CDR1 is SGHDT, CDR2 YYEEEE, per germline. Trimming took off 0 bases at V and 5 bases at J, with 14 bases between the two ends. The CDR3 runs 15 residues. CDR3 bases: TGTGCCAGCAGCTTGGTGGGCCCGCTCCCGGAGACCCAGTACTTC. Translating it yields CASSLVGPLPETQYF.

The J gene is TRBJ2-1, the V gene TRBV30; 9 bases map to TRBD2. Germline trimming cut 0 bases from V and 7 bases from J; bases unmatched to any gene: 7. Germline CDR1 reads GTSNPN; CDR2 reads SVGIG (reference sequence). The CDR3 spans 15 residues. The CDR3 is CAWSVGLAGSNEQFF. As DNA, the CDR3 is TGTGCCTGGAGTGTGGGACTAGCTGGCTCAAATGAGCAGTTCTTC.

This chain connects TRBV4-2 to TRBJ1-6, with a tentative D call TRBD1 (5 bases). Germline V gene sequence: CDR1 LGHNA, CDR2 YNFKEQ. Trimming shortened V by 7 bases and J by 5 bases, and 6 bases separated the two germline ends. There are 12 residues in the CDR3. The CDR3 sequence is CASKGDNSPLHF. The CDR3 DNA reads TGTGCCAGCAAAGGGGATAATTCACCCCTCCACTTT.

This chain links TRBV7-2 with TRBJ2-1; 11 bases align to TRBD2. V was pared by 4 bases and J by 7 bases, with 9 bases of the junction left unmatched. Germline values: CDR1 SGHTA, CDR2 FQGNSA. The CDR3 runs 16 residues. CDR3 amino acids: CASSSSVAGGENEQFF. In DNA form, the CDR3 reads TGTGCCAGCAGCTCCTCGGTAGCGGGGGGGGAGAATGAGCAGTTCTTC.

The chain recombines TRBV2 with TRBJ1-3; D remains unclear. Germline V gene lookup returns CDR1 SNHLY and CDR2 FYNNEI. V gave up 0 bases and J gave up 5 bases, with 11 bases separating them. The CDR3 sequence is 15 residues long. The CDR3 sequence: CASSEAPNMRNTIYF. Written as DNA, the CDR3 is TGTGCCAGCAGTGAAGCGCCCAACATGAGAAACACCATATATTTT. The full variable domain, with the rest looked up from reference TRBV2 and TRBJ1-3, is EPEVTQTPSHQVTQMGQEVILRCVPISNHLYFYWYRQILGQKVEFLVSFYNNEISEKSEIFDDQFSVERPDGSNFTLKIRSTKLEDSAMYFCASSEAPNMRNTIYFGEGSWLTVV.

The rearrangement links TRBV4-1 to TRBJ2-7; D may be TRBD1 (5 bases). Per the germline V gene, CDR1 is MGHRA and CDR2 is YSYEKL. The germline V and J ends were trimmed by 4 bases and 3 bases, with 16 bases remaining between them. The CDR3 is 15 residues long. This CDR3 reads CASSPHPDSFYEQYF. As DNA, the CDR3 is TGCGCCAGCAGCCCCCACCCTGACAGCTTCTACGAGCAGTACTTC.

This rearrangement joins TRBV7-9 to TRBJ2-4; possible D gene TRBD1, 5 bases. V was pared by 1 base and J by 1 base, with 8 bases between. The CDR3 covers 15 residues. Germline loops: CDR1 SEHNR, CDR2 FQNEAQ (reference sequence). The CDR3 loop is CASSLEGLAKNIQYF. As DNA, the CDR3 is TGTGCCAGCAGCTTAGAGGGGTTGGCCAAAAACATTCAGTACTTC.

The J gene is TRBJ2-1, the V gene TRBV9; 15 bases fit TRBD2. The length of the CDR3 is 17 residues. Trimming took 4 bases from V and 8 from J; bases not matched to a gene: 10. The V gene's germline CDR1 is SGDLS and CDR2 YYNGEE. This CDR3 is CASSRGLAGGLSDEQFF. Written as DNA, the CDR3 is TGTGCCAGCAGCCGCGGACTAGCGGGGGGGTTGAGCGATGAGCAGTTCTTC.

The gene calls are TRBV4-1 and TRBJ1-5, with 10 bases lining up with TRBD1. The CDR3 has 18 residues. Germline loops: CDR1 MGHRA, CDR2 YSYEKL. J gave up 1 base and V 1 base, and 7 bases lay outside the gene matches. The CDR3 spells CASSQGTGGKRSNQPQHF. Here the CDR3 DNA reads TGCGCCAGCAGCCAAGGGACAGGGGGTAAACGGAGCAATCAGCCCCAGCATTTT.

The V call is TRBV7-2, the J call TRBJ2-4; D might be TRBD1 (6 bases). The CDR3 is made up of 14 amino acids. Germline V gene sequence: CDR1 SGHTA, CDR2 FQGNSA. Trimming took 6 bases from V and 1 from J, leaving 10 bases between them. The CDR3 DNA reads TGTGCCAGCAGTCCACAGGGTGCCAAAAACATTCAGTACTTC. It is translated as CASSPQGAKNIQYF.

The chain combines TRBV5-1 with TRBJ1-3, with 8 bases identical to TRBD1. Germline V gives CDR1 SGHRS, CDR2 YFSETQ. V shed 4 bases, J shed 0 bases, and the junction held 9 bases outside the gene matches. The CDR3 is made up of 17 amino acids. In DNA form, the CDR3 reads TGCGCCAGCAGCCCCGACAGGGGAGGAGGCTCTGGAAACACCATATATTTT. Protein product: CASSPDRGGGSGNTIYF.

The chain's CDR3 is CASSRRDRGSPLHF. The CDR3 bases are TGTGCCAGCAGCCGCCGGGACAGGGGCTCACCCCTCCACTTT. The V call is TRBV5-6, the J call TRBJ1-6; 10 bases map to TRBD1. CDR3 length: 14 amino acids. Unmatched junction bases numbered 5, after V lost 4 bases and J lost 10 bases. Germline lookup yields CDR1 SGHDT and CDR2 YYEEEE. Complete variable domain (other parts from reference TRBV5-6 and TRBJ1-6): DAGVTQSPTHLIKTRGQQVTLRCSPKSGHDTVSWYQQALGQGPQFIFQYYEEEERQRGNFPDRFSGHQFPNYSSELNVNALLLGDSALYLCASSRRDRGSPLHFGNGTRLTVT.

The gene calls are TRBV11-3 and TRBJ2-7; 7 positions agree with TRBD2. The germline gives CDR1 SGHNT, CDR2 YENEEA. CDR3 length equals 15 residues. Germline trimming cut 5 bases from V and 3 bases from J; bases unmatched to any gene: 10. The CDR3 sequence: CASSPGNSGVYEQYF. CDR3 in DNA: TGTGCCAGCAGCCCGGGGAACAGCGGGGTCTACGAGCAGTACTTC.

The CDR3 coding sequence is TGTGCCAGCAGCTTGGTCTCGGGGGGAGAGACCCAGTACTTC. It codes for CASSLVSGGETQYF. The chain has TRBV5-6 and TRBJ2-5; 7 positions agree with TRBD2. The CDR3 has 14 residues. V shed 0 bases, J shed 4 bases, and the junction held 3 bases outside the gene matches. Germline V CDR1 and CDR2: SGHDT, YYEEEE. The entire variable domain, with the rest obtained from reference TRBV5-6 and TRBJ2-5, is as follows: DAGVTQSPTHLIKTRGQQVTLRCSPKSGHDTVSWYQQALGQGPQFIFQYYEEEERQRGNFPDRFSGHQFPNYSSELNVNALLLGDSALYLCASSLVSGGETQYFGPGTRLLVL.

The chain carries TRBV12-5 and TRBJ1-1; D call uncertain. Germline V gives CDR1 LGHNT, CDR2 FRNRAP. Trimming cost V 5 bases and J 1 base, with 8 bases left between them. CDR3 length: 13 amino acids. CDR3: CASGNTPNTEAFF. CDR3 DNA sequence: TGTGCTAGTGGTAACACCCCGAACACTGAAGCTTTCTTT.

The chain has TRBV24-1 and TRBJ1-1; D unresolved. V dropped 0 bases and J dropped 1 base, with 11 bases sitting between them. Germline V gene lookup returns CDR1 KGHDR and CDR2 SFDVKD. CDR3 length: 16 residues. CDR3 coding DNA: TGTGCCACCAGTGATTTGCGTTTGACTCAGAACACTGAAGCTTTCTTT. Translating it yields CATSDLRLTQNTEAFF.